This TCR beta chain is from a study of blood T cell repertoires in COVID-19. About the study: Specimens from acute and convalescent COVID-19 originated in the United States, Italy and Spain. PBMCs, B-cell-depleted T cells, or T cells provided the cDNA or gDNA that made up the material.

Per the authors' pipeline: Amplified reference gene primers provided the basis for estimating nucleated cell counts. The table came from immunoSEQ multiplex PCR; TCRdb's copy has only in-frame clones and leaves some out. V and J calls and clone size are those listed in that table; D and trimming were worked out from the DNA. The sample yields 140,000 or so clones, 75% to 90% seen once. Trimming at V came to 3 bases and at J to 9 bases, leaving 8 bases not matched to a gene. CDR1 is LGHDT, CDR2 YNNKEL, per germline (reference sequence). CDR3 length: 15 residues. The receptor was isolated from a man aged 70-80 years who had recovered from COVID-19. The sample consisted of peripheral blood. The V call is TRBV3-1 (or the pseudogene TRBV3-2), the J call TRBJ2-7; 13 bases are shared with TRBD2. The chain's CDR3 is CASSHRTSGGAVQYF. The CDR3, as DNA: TGTGCCAGCAGCCACCGGACTAGCGGGGGTGCAGTGCAGTACTTC.